This TCR beta chain comes out of a study of cytomegalovirus exposure and HLA in healthy donors. Study as a whole: HLA-typed donors were the source of some 85 million unique TCRs, which an early data release held.

The CDR3 consists of 15 residues. Trimming pared 0 bases from V and 4 bases from J, leaving 10 bases between. Germline V gives CDR1 MNHEY, CDR2 SMNVEV (reference sequence). The study ran its PCR with 60 Vbeta and 13 Jbeta primers. The data were produced by immunoSEQ multiplex PCR, yet TCRdb's version contains in-frame clones alone and is incomplete. The profile shows about 150,000 clones, approximately 81% of them singletons. This sequence originates from a man younger than 35 in good health and CMV-seronegative. The rearrangement links TRBV27 to TRBJ1-5; no clear D. What was sequenced was PBMCs. The CDR3 spells CASSLSWGGNQPQHF. CDR3 coding DNA: TGTGCCAGCAGTTTATCGTGGGGAGGGAATCAGCCCCAGCATTTT.